These 23 T cell receptor beta chains originate from one sample sequenced in a study of long-term antiretroviral therapy in people with HIV (dated by TCRdb to between 2021 and 2024). The immunoSEQ hsTCRB v3.0 assay was used at survey level resolution for TRB variable region sequencing. As stored in TCRdb, this immuneACCESS dataset retains in-frame rearrangements with V and J assigned. A fraction of the clones does not appear; measured against another copy, unresolved V genes explain less than half of the discrepancy, and the remainder lacks a known reason. For this sample there are 14,000 or so clones; roughly 84% appear just once. Less than 9.5% of the sample is taken by the ten largest. This specimen was unsorted PBMCs, taken 0.4 years after starting antiretroviral therapy. The receptors here all came from a man aged 25 to 40 with HIV.

This clone was observed a single time. V is TRBV30 and J is TRBJ2-1; D might be TRBD1 or TRBD2, each matching 7 bases. The germline CDR1 and CDR2 sequences are GTSNPN and SVGIG (reference sequence). The CDR3 spans 13 residues. Trimming left V 7 bases short and J 2 bases short, with 12 bases between. CDR3 in amino acids: CAFRGGPYNEQFF. In DNA, the CDR3 is TGTGCCTTCAGGGGGGGCCCCTACAATGAGCAGTTCTTC.

This clone was seen a few times. J is TRBJ1-2 and V is TRBV6-5; 7 bases are shared with TRBD1. Germline CDR1 and CDR2: MNHEY and SVGAGI. This CDR3 contains 13 residues. After removal of 5 bases from V and 5 bases from J, the junction contained 5 bases not matched to a gene. The CDR3 DNA reads TGTGCCAGCAGTAGGGACAGCTTGTATGGCTACACCTTC. Translation: CASSRDSLYGYTF.

The gene calls are TRBV4-3 and TRBJ2-3, with TRBD2 as a possible D gene (7 bases). Trimming took off 4 bases at V and 3 bases at J, with 14 bases between the two ends. In germline, CDR1 is LGHNA, CDR2 YSLEER. The CDR3 spans 15 residues. This CDR3 reads CASSPRGGATDTQYF. The CDR3 bases are TGCGCCAGCAGCCCCCGAGGGGGGGCGACAGATACGCAGTATTTT.

The J gene is TRBJ2-5, the V gene TRBV28; 7 positions match TRBD2. The V gene end was trimmed by 5 bases and the J gene end by 4 bases; junction bases not matched to a gene: 10. The CDR3 length is 15 residues. Per the germline V gene, CDR1 is MDHEN and CDR2 is SYDVKM. The CDR3, as DNA: TGTGCCAGCAGTCACCCCACGGGGGGAGGAGAGACCCAGTACTTC. Translation gives CASSHPTGGGETQYF. Full variable domain (missing parts from reference TRBV28 and TRBJ2-5): DVKVTQSSRYLVKRTGEKVFLECVQDMDHENMFWYRQDPGLGLRLIYFSYDVKMKEKGDIPEGYSVSREKKERFSLILESASTNQTSMYLCASSHPTGGGETQYFGPGTRLLVL.

This clone came up once. The V gene is TRBV7-2, the J gene TRBJ1-4; unclear D gene. V was shortened by 3 bases and J by 10 bases, with 9 bases between the two germline ends. The CDR3 totals 12 residues. Germline CDR1 is SGHTA and CDR2 is FQGNSA. The CDR3 region has the DNA TGTGCCAGCAGCTTCGGAGGGAGAAAACTGTTTTTT. It translates to CASSFGGRKLFF. Full variable domain (missing parts from reference TRBV7-2 and TRBJ1-4): GAGVSQSPSNKVTEKGKDVELRCDPISGHTALYWYRQSLGQGLEFLIYFQGNSAPDKSGLPSDRFSAERTGGSVSTLTIQRTQQEDSAVYLCASSFGGRKLFFGSGTQLSVL.

The chain has TRBV19 and TRBJ1-5, with 10 bases that match TRBD1. This CDR3 has 19 residues. Germline loops: CDR1 LNHDA, CDR2 SQIVND (reference sequence). V trimming: 0 bases; J trimming: 7 bases; junction bases outside the gene matches: 15. The chain's CDR3 is CASSIDLFDKTGGRQPQHF. The CDR3 region has the DNA TGTGCCAGTAGTATAGATCTTTTCGATAAGACAGGGGGCCGGCAGCCCCAGCATTTT.

The V and J genes are TRBV10-3 and TRBJ1-1; no reliable D call. Germline V gene data show CDR1 as ENHRY and CDR2 as SYGVKD. Between the trimmed V and J ends, which lost 0 bases and 0 bases, there was a span of 5 bases. CDR3 size: 14 residues. The CDR3 reads CAISESALNTEAFF. The CDR3 DNA reads TGTGCCATCAGTGAGTCAGCGCTGAACACTGAAGCTTTCTTT.

The CDR3 sequence is CASSERLGGDTDTQYF. In DNA, the CDR3 is TGTGCCAGCAGCGAACGTCTCGGGGGAGACACAGATACGCAGTATTTT. V is TRBV7-9 and J is TRBJ2-3, with a tentative D call TRBD2 (6 bases). V was pared by 5 bases and J by 2 bases, with 17 bases between. The CDR3 loop spans 16 amino acids. Per the germline V gene, CDR1 is SEHNR and CDR2 is FQNEAQ (reference sequence).

The rearrangement uses TRBV27 and TRBJ1-1, with 8 nucleotides matching TRBD1. With 10 bases clipped from V and 2 bases from J, the junction kept 12 bases outside the gene matches. The germline gives CDR1 MNHEY, CDR2 SMNVEV (reference sequence). The CDR3 length is 15 residues. The CDR3 sequence is CATTPGGVSNTEAFF. The CDR3 nucleotides are TGTGCCACCACACCAGGGGGCGTGTCCAACACTGAAGCTTTCTTT.

V is TRBV25-1 and J is TRBJ2-1, with TRBD2 identical over 9 bases. Germline CDR1 MGHDK, CDR2 SYGVNS. This CDR3 is built from 14 residues. The V and J ends lost 6 bases and 10 bases, in that order; junction bases with no gene match: 10. CDR3 sequence reads: CASRRGSSGNEQFF. The CDR3 coding sequence is TGTGCCAGCAGACGAGGCTCTAGCGGGAACGAGCAGTTCTTC. The full variable domain, rest sourced from reference TRBV25-1 and TRBJ2-1, is EADIYQTPRYLVIGTGKKITLECSQTMGHDKMYWYQQDPGMELHLIHYSYGVNSTEKGDLSSESTVSRIRTEHFPLTLESARPSHTSQYLCASRRGSSGNEQFFGPGTRLTVL.

This chain uses TRBV28 with TRBJ1-5; D unresolved. V dropped 1 base and J dropped 0 bases, with 10 bases sitting between them. Germline-derived CDR1 and CDR2 are MDHEN and SYDVKM. The CDR3 extends over 16 amino acids. The CDR3 is CASSLLGLYSNQPQHF. The DNA for the CDR3 is TGTGCCAGCAGTTTATTAGGGCTGTATAGCAATCAGCCCCAGCATTTT. Supplemented by reference TRBV28 and TRBJ1-5, the full variable domain reads DVKVTQSSRYLVKRTGEKVFLECVQDMDHENMFWYRQDPGLGLRLIYFSYDVKMKEKGDIPEGYSVSREKKERFSLILESASTNQTSMYLCASSLLGLYSNQPQHFGDGTRLSIL.

The rearrangement links TRBV5-8 to TRBJ2-3, with a tentative D call TRBD2 (6 bases). Trimming took 1 base from V and 6 from J, leaving 6 bases between them. Germline CDR1 is SGHTS and CDR2 is YDEGEE. This CDR3 is 12 amino acids long. The DNA of the CDR3 is TGTGCCAGCAGCTTGCGGGGGGATACGCAGTATTTT. It translates to CASSLRGDTQYF.

This clone turned up a few times. The chain recombines TRBV25-1 with TRBJ1-1; TRBD1 might be the D (5 bases). V was shortened by 6 bases and J by 8 bases, with 13 bases between the two germline ends. There are 12 residues in the CDR3. The germline V gene has CDR1 MGHDK and CDR2 SYGVNS. The DNA for the CDR3 is TGTGCCAGCAGAAGGGGAATCTTAGAAGCTTTCTTT. Protein sequence: CASRRGILEAFF.

V gene TRBV10-3 combines with J gene TRBJ2-1, with TRBD2 as a possible D gene (5 bases). This CDR3 comprises 13 residues. The ends were cut back, 8 bases at V and 4 bases at J, with 12 bases in the middle. CDR1 and CDR2 (germline): ENHRY, SYGVKD. CDR3: CAIGGLGYNEQFF. CDR3 coding DNA: TGTGCCATCGGAGGTCTAGGTTACAATGAGCAGTTCTTC.

The chain joins TRBV4-1 to TRBJ2-5, with 7 bases matching TRBD1. CDR1 is MGHRA and CDR2 is YSYEKL in the germline V gene. The CDR3 totals 14 residues. Trimming cost V 0 bases and J 4 bases; bases outside gene matches: 2. The CDR3 sequence is CASSQEGGIETQYF. In DNA form, the CDR3 reads TGCGCCAGCAGCCAAGAAGGGGGCATAGAGACCCAGTACTTC.

DNA of the CDR3: TGTGCCATCAGTAGGACAGGGACGGGGAATCAGCCCCAGCATTTT. It is translated as CAISRTGTGNQPQHF. The J gene is TRBJ1-5, the V gene TRBV10-3; 8 bases align to TRBD1. Looked up from germline, CDR1 is ENHRY and CDR2 is SYGVKD. The CDR3 is made up of 15 amino acids. The junction had 7 bases not matched to a gene; V was cut back by 5 bases and J by 4 bases.

The rearrangement uses TRBV7-2 and TRBJ2-5; D is unresolved. Trimming removed 5 bases from V and 6 bases from J, with 13 bases in between. The CDR3 loop spans 13 amino acids. Germline V CDR1 and CDR2: SGHTA, FQGNSA. The CDR3 here is CASSPDGAKTQYF. DNA for the CDR3: TGTGCCAGCAGCCCGGACGGAGCCAAGACCCAGTACTTC.

The gene calls are TRBV10-3 and TRBJ1-4, with a possible D match to TRBD1 (5 bases). The germline V gene encodes CDR1 ENHRY and CDR2 SYGVKD. Trimming took 11 bases from V and 4 from J, leaving 14 bases between them. The CDR3 consists of 13 residues. CDR3 amino acids: CASRGGNNEKLFF. CDR3 DNA: TGTGCCTCCCGGGGGGGTAATAATGAAAAACTGTTTTTT.

The chain carries TRBV10-3 and TRBJ2-7; 11 nucleotides align to TRBD1. The CDR3 runs to 15 residues. The germline V gene has CDR1 ENHRY and CDR2 SYGVKD. Trimming at V came to 10 bases and at J to 6 bases, leaving 14 bases not matched to a gene. CDR3 DNA: TGTGCCACGTCTACTGGGGGACAGGGGGTGATCGAGCAGTACTTC. Translated: CATSTGGQGVIEQYF.

V and J are TRBV7-2 and TRBJ2-5, with 7 bases aligning to TRBD2. The CDR3 is 17 residues long. Germline lookup yields CDR1 SGHTA and CDR2 FQGNSA. Trimming cost V 1 base and J 1 base; bases outside gene matches: 9. The CDR3 region has the DNA TGTGCCAGCAGCTTAGACGTCCCTGGGAGGGTCCAAGAGACCCAGTACTTC. Its translation is CASSLDVPGRVQETQYF.

V and J are TRBV28 and TRBJ1-2; the D gene is possibly TRBD1 (5 bases). CDR3 size: 13 residues. Germline loops: CDR1 MDHEN, CDR2 SYDVKM. The V gene lost 7 bases and the J gene lost 2 bases, with 11 bases spanning the gap. The CDR3 loop is CASTLPGNYGYTF. CDR3 nucleotide sequence: TGTGCCAGCACCCTCCCAGGGAACTATGGCTACACCTTC.

The CDR3 here is CATSNRGVYEQYF. The CDR3 DNA sequence: TGTGCCACCAGCAATAGGGGGGTCTACGAGCAGTACTTC. This chain joins TRBV15 and TRBJ2-7, with D possibly being TRBD1 or TRBD2 (6 bases each). Germline CDR1 LNHNV, CDR2 YYDKDF (reference sequence). V dropped 4 bases and J dropped 3 bases, with 10 bases sitting between them. This CDR3 is 13 amino acids long.

The chain recombines TRBV4-2 with TRBJ2-7, with unresolved D. The CDR3 has 13 residues. Germline-derived CDR1 and CDR2 are LGHNA and YNFKEQ. V gave up 0 bases and J gave up 4 bases, with 7 bases separating them. CDR3 amino acids: CASSQERSYEQYF. The DNA of the CDR3 is TGTGCCAGCAGCCAAGAAAGATCTTACGAGCAGTACTTC.